These 18 T cell receptor beta chains were all obtained from the same sample, sequenced in a study of shared clonotypes between healthy human individuals. The table came from immunoSEQ multiplex PCR; TCRdb's copy has only in-frame clones and leaves some out. The sample shows approximately 2.5 million clones, around 94% of them seen only once. Sequencing used naive CD4+ T cells sorted from blood. The subset was: CD45RA+ positively selected. These TCRs come from a young man in good health.

The sample holds one count of this clone. This chain joins TRBV12-5 and TRBJ1-2; no clear D gene. CDR1 is LGHNT and CDR2 is FRNRAP in the germline V gene. Trimming stripped 5 bases from V and 4 bases from J, with 14 bases between. The CDR3 is 14 amino acids. Written as DNA, the CDR3 is TGTGCTAGTGGTATCCGTTCAGCGGGCTATGGCTACACCTTC. Protein sequence: CASGIRSAGYGYTF.

The V gene is TRBV29-1, the J gene TRBJ2-7; 10 bases map to TRBD1. V was clipped by 0 bases and J by 3 bases; unmatched bases: 2. The germline gives CDR1 SQVTM, CDR2 ANQGSEA. CDR3 size: 14 residues. The CDR3 nucleotides read TGCAGCGTTGAAGATAGGACAGGGGGCTACGAGCAGTACTTC. Its translation is CSVEDRTGGYEQYF.

The gene calls are TRBV15 and TRBJ2-7; TRBD2 agrees at 7 bases. The length of the CDR3 is 17 residues. Per the germline V gene, CDR1 is LNHNV and CDR2 is YYDKDF (reference sequence). After removal of 3 bases from V and 1 base from J, the junction contained 12 bases not matched to a gene. Here the CDR3 DNA reads TGTGCCACCAGCAGCATACCTCGGGACTACCCTTCCTACGAGCAGTACTTC. This codes for CATSSIPRDYPSYEQYF.

The chain employs TRBV5-5 and TRBJ2-1, with 10 bases aligning to TRBD2. V was pared by 4 bases and J by 7 bases, with 8 bases of the junction left unmatched. The CDR3 sequence is 15 residues long. Germline V gives CDR1 SGHKS, CDR2 YYEKEE (reference sequence). The CDR3 sequence: CASSPGAGGTNEQFF. The CDR3 DNA reads as TGTGCCAGCAGCCCGGGAGCGGGAGGGACGAATGAGCAGTTCTTC.

The gene calls are TRBV4-1 and TRBJ2-5, with TRBD1 matching 10 bases. The length of the CDR3 is 17 residues. The trim removed 1 base at V and 4 bases at J, leaving 9 bases unmatched. The V gene's germline CDR1 is MGHRA and CDR2 YSYEKL. The CDR3 DNA is TGCGCCAGCAGCCAAGCCTTCGGCGGACAGGGGGGAGAGACCCAGTACTTC. Protein: CASSQAFGGQGGETQYF.

Worth noting for this clone: Within the sample, other DNA sequences also encode this same CDR3. The V call is TRBV5-1, the J call TRBJ2-7; 9 bases agree with TRBD2. J gave up 0 bases and V 1 base, and 11 bases lay outside the gene matches. CDR1 is SGHRS, CDR2 YFSETQ, per germline. The CDR3 is 18 amino acids. The DNA for the CDR3 is TGCGCCAGCAGCTTGAAGAGTTGGGCTAGCGGGGTCTCCTACGAGCAGTACTTC. It yields the protein CASSLKSWASGVSYEQYF.

V and J are TRBV5-1 and TRBJ2-7; no clear D. The V end was cut by 1 base, the J end by 2 bases, with 25 bases between. The CDR3 is 19 residues long. Germline V gene data show CDR1 as SGHRS and CDR2 as YFSETQ. CDR3: CASSLNQEGGPRSTYEQYF. The CDR3, as DNA: TGCGCCAGCAGCTTGAACCAAGAAGGTGGGCCCCGCTCTACCTACGAGCAGTACTTC.

This chain connects TRBV5-1 to TRBJ2-1, with TRBD2 matching 7 bases. The length of the CDR3 is 14 residues. The V segment lost 1 base and the J segment 4 bases; nucleotides outside the gene matches: 2. Germline-derived CDR1 and CDR2 are SGHRS and YFSETQ. The CDR3, as DNA: TGCGCCAGCAGCTTGACTAGCGCTTACAATGAGCAGTTCTTC. It yields the protein CASSLTSAYNEQFF.

CDR3 residues: CASSVSGQGINYGYTF. The CDR3 DNA follows: TGTGCCAGCAGTGTCTCGGGACAGGGGATTAACTATGGCTACACCTTC. The chain is built from TRBV6-1 and TRBJ1-2, with 10 bases that match TRBD1. The CDR3 runs 16 residues. Losses at the gene ends were 4 bases for V and 1 base for J; bases not matched to a gene: 6. CDR1 and CDR2 (germline): MNHNS, SASEGT.

The genes are TRBV10-2 and TRBJ2-2; no clear D gene. The CDR3 is 13 amino acids. Germline V gene lookup returns CDR1 WSHSY and CDR2 SAAADI. Trimming shortened V by 3 bases and J by 6 bases, and 8 bases separated the two germline ends. The CDR3 DNA reads TGCGCCAGCAGTGACGTTAACCCCGGGGAGCTGTTTTTT. The encoded protein is CASSDVNPGELFF.

The chain recombines TRBV19 with TRBJ2-1; 12 nucleotides line up with TRBD1. This CDR3 is built from 16 residues. Unmatched junction bases numbered 10, after V lost 6 bases and J lost 7 bases. Germline lookup yields CDR1 LNHDA and CDR2 SQIVND (reference sequence). In DNA, the CDR3 is TGTGCCAGTAGGGACTCCGGGACAGGGGGCTGGAATGAGCAGTTCTTC. Translation gives CASRDSGTGGWNEQFF.

This sequence joins TRBV5-4 and TRBJ2-1, with 8 bases lining up with TRBD1. The CDR3 loop spans 16 amino acids. CDR1 is SGHNT and CDR2 is YYREEE in the germline V gene (reference sequence). The V gene end was trimmed by 4 bases and the J gene end by 1 base; junction bases not matched to a gene: 7. The chain's CDR3 is CASSIGQGLSYNEQFF. The CDR3 coding sequence is TGTGCCAGCAGCATCGGACAGGGCCTTTCCTACAATGAGCAGTTCTTC.

The V and J genes are TRBV19 and TRBJ2-5; D gene unclear. Trimming took 3 bases from V and 4 from J, leaving 15 bases between them. The germline CDR1 and CDR2 sequences are LNHDA and SQIVND (reference sequence). The CDR3 spans 15 residues. The CDR3 is CASSIAGDVSETQYF. CDR3 sequence (DNA): TGTGCCAGTAGTATCGCCGGAGATGTTTCAGAGACCCAGTACTTC.

The CDR3 region is CASSLGTGQLGVKNTEAFF. The CDR3 nucleotides read TGTGCCAGCAGCTTAGGCACGGGACAGCTGGGGGTAAAGAACACTGAAGCTTTCTTT. The rearrangement uses TRBV7-6 and TRBJ1-1; TRBD1 agrees at 7 bases. V shed 1 base, J shed 1 base, and the junction held 15 bases outside the gene matches. The germline V gene has CDR1 SGHVS and CDR2 FNYEAQ. The CDR3 sequence is 19 residues long.

The rearrangement joins TRBV6-1 to TRBJ1-2; 9 bases match TRBD1. This CDR3 is 12 amino acids long. Germline lookup yields CDR1 MNHNS and CDR2 SASEGT. Losses at the gene ends were 11 bases for V and 2 bases for J; bases not matched to a gene: 3. As DNA, the CDR3 is TGTGCCGTTGGACAGGGGAACTATGGCTACACCTTC. This translates into CAVGQGNYGYTF.

CDR3 region: CASEHGTTVNTQYF. The CDR3, as DNA: TGTGCTAGTGAACATGGGACTACCGTTAATACGCAGTATTTT. The chain joins TRBV12-5 to TRBJ2-3, with TRBD2 matching over 7 bases. Germline CDR1 is LGHNT and CDR2 is FRNRAP. V dropped 7 bases and J dropped 7; count of bases not matched to a gene: 11. The CDR3 length is 14 residues.

This chain joins TRBV4-2 and TRBJ2-1; TRBD2 is a possible D gene (6 bases). V dropped 4 bases and J dropped 3 bases, with 16 bases sitting between them. Germline V gives CDR1 LGHNA, CDR2 YNFKEQ. The CDR3 has 16 amino acids. Here the CDR3 DNA reads TGTGCCAGCAGCCCGGCCGGGACTTCAAGCTACAATGAGCAGTTCTTC. Its translation is CASSPAGTSSYNEQFF.

This clone was observed a few times. The chain is built from TRBV30 and TRBJ1-6; 11 bases align to TRBD1. V shed 5 bases, J shed 7 bases, and the junction held 4 bases outside the gene matches. CDR1 GTSNPN and CDR2 SVGIG come from the germline V gene (reference sequence). The length of the CDR3 is 14 residues. The CDR3 region is CAWGQGAKNSPLHF. In DNA, the CDR3 is TGTGCCTGGGGACAGGGGGCGAAAAATTCACCCCTCCACTTT.